A selection of T cell receptor beta chains follows, all from one sample in a study of cytotoxic CD8 clonotypes in ibrutinib-treated CLL. Clones were sequenced by immunoSEQ multiplex PCR, and TCRdb holds only the in-frame ones, with some missing. This repertoire shows about 300,000 clones, approximately 76% found once; its top ten account for about 5.3%. Source: PBMCs, taken at disease progression, from a patient treated with ibrutinib. Receptors originate from a human donor with chronic lymphocytic leukemia. Both conserved end residues are part of each CDR3. The order of the fields is J gene, CDR3 length, D gene, V gene, clone size, CDR3 DNA, CDR3 protein. The D gene is left open where the match is weak. Expanded clones get a size class; other rows say once, few or many, or leave the size out.

TRBJ2-7,14,.,TRBV29-1,.,TGCAGCGTTGCAGTGACAGACTATACCTACGAGCAGTACTTC,CSVAVTDYTYEQYF
TRBJ2-5,16,TRBD1,TRBV18,.,TGTGCCAGCTCACCCTCACGACAGGGTGGAAGGGAGACCCAGTACTTC,CASSPSRQGGRETQYF
TRBJ2-6,15,.,TRBV5-1,few,TGCGCCAGCAGCTCTCTAGGGACTGGGGCCAACGTCCTGACTTTC,CASSSLGTGANVLTF
TRBJ2-1,15,TRBD2,TRBV15,.,TGTGCCACCAGCAGAGGGAGCGGGAATTACAATGAGCAGTTCTTC,CATSRGSGNYNEQFF
TRBJ1-2,13,.,TRBV5-1,.,TGCGCCAGCAGCTTGGCCCCGGGGGCTGGCTACACCTTC,CASSLAPGAGYTF
TRBJ1-5,16,TRBD1,TRBV7-9,.,TGTGCCAGCAGCAGGACAGGGGAGAGGGGGTATCAGCCCCAGCATTTT,CASSRTGERGYQPQHF
TRBJ1-5,15,.,TRBV28,.,TGTGCCAGCACCCCCCCAGGCCATGGCAATCAGCCCCAGCATTTT,CASTPPGHGNQPQHF
TRBJ2-1,12,.,TRBV7-9,.,TGTGCCAGCAGCTTAGCGAGCGGACAGTCCTTCTTC,CASSLASGQSFF
TRBJ2-5,16,TRBD1,TRBV4-1,.,TGCGCCAGCAGCCTGACCGGGACAGGGTGGTTGGAGACCCAGTACTTC,CASSLTGTGWLETQYF
TRBJ1-1,12,.,TRBV29-1,.,TGCAGCGTTGGTCAATGGAACACTGAAGCTTTCTTT,CSVGQWNTEAFF
TRBJ1-2,14,TRBD1,TRBV18,few,TGTGCCAGCTCATCGACAGGGAGAGACTATGGCTACACCTTC,CASSSTGRDYGYTF
TRBJ2-5,14,TRBD1,TRBV28,.,TGTGCCAGCAGTCCAGGGACAGGAGGGGGGACCCAGTACTTC,CASSPGTGGGTQYF
TRBJ2-5,14,TRBD2,TRBV18,once,TGTGCCAGCTCATCAGGACTAGCGGGAGAGACCCAGTACTTC,CASSSGLAGETQYF
TRBJ2-5,14,TRBD1,TRBV2,.,TGTGCCAGCAGGGACAGGGGGAGTAGGGAGACCCAGTACTTC,CASRDRGSRETQYF
TRBJ2-3,12,.,TRBV29-1,.,TGCAGCGTTGACGAAGGGGGGTATACGCAGTATTTT,CSVDEGGYTQYF
TRBJ2-3,15,.,TRBV10-3,.,TGTGCCATCAGTGAGGTGGACAGTAGCACAGATACGCAGTATTTT,CAISEVDSSTDTQYF
TRBJ2-4,12,TRBD1,TRBV2,.,TGTGCCAGCAGGGGACAGATTAACATTCAGTACTTC,CASRGQINIQYF
TRBJ2-7,16,.,TRBV28,.,TGTGCCAGCAGTTTAGGCGTAACAGGACTCGCCTACGAGCAGTACTTC,CASSLGVTGLAYEQYF
TRBJ2-7,15,.,TRBV10-3,.,TGTGCCATCAGTGAGTCGCTTCAGGGCACCTACGAGCAGTACTTC,CAISESLQGTYEQYF
TRBJ2-1,14,TRBD2,TRBV25-1,once,TGTGCCAGCAGGACTAGCGGATTTAACAATGAGCAGTTCTTC,CASRTSGFNNEQFF
TRBJ1-5,16,TRBD1,TRBV14,few,TGTGCCAGCAGCCGCTGGACAGGGGAGGACAATCAGCCCCAGCATTTT,CASSRWTGEDNQPQHF
TRBJ1-2,13,TRBD1,TRBV2,.,TGTGCCAGCCCCAGGGGGGCCGGTGGAGGCTACACCTTC,CASPRGAGGGYTF
TRBJ2-7,16,.,TRBV4-1,.,TGCGCCAGCAGCCCCCTGGGGGGGACAAACTCCTACGAGCAGTACTTC,CASSPLGGTNSYEQYF
TRBJ1-1,14,TRBD1,TRBV11-1,.,TGTGCCAGCAGCTTCGACAGGGTAAACACTGAAGCTTTCTTT,CASSFDRVNTEAFF